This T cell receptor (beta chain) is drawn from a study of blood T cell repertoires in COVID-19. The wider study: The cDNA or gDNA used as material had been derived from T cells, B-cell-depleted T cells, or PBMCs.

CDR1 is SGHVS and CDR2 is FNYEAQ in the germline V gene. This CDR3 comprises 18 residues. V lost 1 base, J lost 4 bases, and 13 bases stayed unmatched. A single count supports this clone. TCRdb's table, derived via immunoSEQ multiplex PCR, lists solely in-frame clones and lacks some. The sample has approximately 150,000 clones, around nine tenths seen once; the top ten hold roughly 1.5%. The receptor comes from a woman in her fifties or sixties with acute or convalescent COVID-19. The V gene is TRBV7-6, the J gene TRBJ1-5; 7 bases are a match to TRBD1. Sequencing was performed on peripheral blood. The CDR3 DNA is TGTGCCAGCAGCTTAGACGCTACAGGGACAGACCCAAATCAGCCCCAGCATTTT. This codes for CASSLDATGTDPNQPQHF.